Reported below is one TCR beta chain. Per the authors' pipeline: Reference gene primer amplification gave nucleated cell count estimates. Sequencing used immunoSEQ multiplex PCR; TCRdb keeps in-frame clones, though not all of them. V and J calls and clone size come straight from that table; D and trimming were deduced from the DNA. The sample includes tens of thousands of clones, over 75% of them seen just once. V was pared by 0 bases and J by 4 bases, with 4 bases between. The germline CDR1 and CDR2 sequences are SGHDN and FVKESK. The CDR3 consists of 12 residues. The sample is drawn from a study of blood T cell repertoires in COVID-19.

This TCR derives from a man aged 40-55 years with COVID-19, enrolled during active disease. Source material: peripheral blood. The genes are TRBV14 and TRBJ2-7; no reliable D call. For the CDR3, the DNA is TGTGCCAGCAGCCAAGATCTGTACGAGCAGTACTTC. The encoded protein is CASSQDLYEQYF. Variable domain in full (rest from reference TRBV14 and TRBJ2-7): EAGVTQFPSHSVIEKGQTVTLRCDPISGHDNLYWYRRVMGKEIKFLLHFVKESKQDESGMPNNRFLAERTGGTYSTLKVQPAELEDSGVYFCASSQDLYEQYFGPGTRLTVT.